A single sample gave rise to the 26 T cell receptor beta chains below, sequenced in a study of blood T cell repertoires in COVID-19. Repertoires were generated with immunoSEQ multiplex PCR, while TCRdb's copy carries only in-frame clones and drops some. There are roughly 69,000 clones in the sample; approximately 80% occur only once, and approximately 4% lies in the top ten. Material: PBMCs or T cells enriched from blood (not recorded which). Receptors were obtained from a woman between 35 and 50 years old with acute COVID-19.

The V call is TRBV7-9, the J call TRBJ1-2; the match to TRBD1 covers 8 bases. The J segment lost 2 bases and the V segment lost 3 bases, leaving 5 bases of the junction unmatched. This CDR3 contains 15 residues. The germline CDR1 and CDR2 sequences are SEHNR and FQNEAQ (reference sequence). CDR3 sequence (DNA): TGTGCCAGCAGCTTCTCGGACAGGGACAACTATGGCTACACCTTC. Translating it yields CASSFSDRDNYGYTF.

The chain is built from TRBV29-1 and TRBJ2-3; possible D gene TRBD2, 6 bases. This CDR3 spans 17 amino acids. The germline V gene encodes CDR1 SQVTM and CDR2 ANQGSEA. The V and J ends lost 3 bases and 3 bases respectively, with 22 bases between them. The CDR3 loop reads CSVEGELRGASTDTQYF. As DNA, the CDR3 is TGCAGCGTTGAGGGGGAGCTGCGCGGGGCTTCAACAGATACGCAGTATTTT.

The chain is built from TRBV14 and TRBJ2-1; 11 positions agree with TRBD1. From germline, CDR1 is SGHDN and CDR2 FVKESK. V was pared by 3 bases and J by 7 bases, with 8 bases of the junction left unmatched. This CDR3 region has 16 residues. The CDR3 bases are TGTGCCAGCAGCCAGGGTTTGGGGGACAGGGGGAATGAGCAGTTCTTC. It is translated as CASSQGLGDRGNEQFF.

This clone was seen once. The chain combines TRBV15 with TRBJ1-1; D is undetermined. Germline CDR1 reads LNHNV; CDR2 reads YYDKDF (reference sequence). This CDR3 spans 13 amino acids. V gave up 3 bases and J gave up 6 bases, with 11 bases separating them. The CDR3 loop reads CATSSPQFPEAFF. The CDR3 coding sequence is TGTGCCACCAGCAGCCCACAGTTCCCTGAAGCTTTCTTT.

V usage is TRBV5-6 and J usage is TRBJ1-1; 9 bases are a match to TRBD1. The CDR3 runs to 16 residues. Trimming cost V 0 bases and J 0 bases; bases outside gene matches: 3. Germline V gene sequence: CDR1 SGHDT, CDR2 YYEEEE. CDR3 sequence reads: CASSLVTGGLNTEAFF. The CDR3 DNA reads as TGTGCCAGCAGCTTGGTCACAGGGGGCCTGAACACTGAAGCTTTCTTT.

V and J are TRBV2 and TRBJ2-3; D might be TRBD2 (6 bases). This CDR3 is built from 13 residues. The V gene lost 6 bases and the J gene lost 4 bases, with 11 bases spanning the gap. Germline V gene data show CDR1 as SNHLY and CDR2 as FYNNEI. The DNA for the CDR3 is TGTGCCAGCAGAGCTAGCGTGGCAGATACGCAGTATTTT. It translates to CASRASVADTQYF.

The V gene is TRBV14, the J gene TRBJ1-5; TRBD1 is a possible D gene (5 bases). The CDR3 length is 12 residues. Germline V gene lookup returns CDR1 SGHDN and CDR2 FVKESK. Trimming left V 5 bases short and J 4 bases short, with 6 bases between. CDR3: CASSRGNQPQHF. The CDR3 coding sequence is TGTGCCAGCAGCAGGGGTAATCAGCCCCAGCATTTT.

The chain couples TRBV9 to TRBJ2-3; 8 bases line up with TRBD2. V shed 4 bases and J 7 bases; nucleotides not matched to a gene: 26. The CDR3 extends over 20 amino acids. Per the germline V gene, CDR1 is SGDLS and CDR2 is YYNGEE. The CDR3: CASSPLLGSGGLQEAYTQYF. The CDR3 nucleotides are TGTGCCAGCAGCCCCCTCTTAGGTTCGGGAGGGCTCCAGGAGGCGTATACGCAGTATTTT. Full variable domain (missing parts from reference TRBV9 and TRBJ2-3): DSGVTQTPKHLITATGQRVTLRCSPRSGDLSVYWYQQSLDQGLQFLIQYYNGEERAKGNILERFSAQQFPDLHSELNLSSLELGDSALYFCASSPLLGSGGLQEAYTQYFGPGTRLTVL.

This clone came up many times. The chain couples TRBV5-4 to TRBJ2-7, with 8 positions matching TRBD2. Germline V gene sequence: CDR1 SGHNT, CDR2 YYREEE (reference sequence). The V gene end was trimmed by 4 bases and the J gene end by 6 bases; junction bases not matched to a gene: 6. The length of the CDR3 is 13 residues. The DNA for the CDR3 is TGTGCCAGCAGCCCCGGGAGGGCTCCCGAGCAGTACTTC. Its protein product is CASSPGRAPEQYF.

The chain joins TRBV10-3 to TRBJ2-5; 11 nucleotides match TRBD2. This CDR3 has 14 amino acids. Looked up from germline, CDR1 is ENHRY and CDR2 is SYGVKD. V trimming: 6 bases; J trimming: 4 bases; junction bases outside the gene matches: 4. CDR3 coding DNA: TGTGCCATCAGGCCCGGGACTAGCGGAGAGACCCAGTACTTC. Translated, it gives CAIRPGTSGETQYF.

The chain combines TRBV15 with TRBJ1-4; D is uncertain. The CDR3 is made up of 14 amino acids. V lost 8 bases and J lost 0, with 10 bases in between. Germline V CDR1 and CDR2: LNHNV, YYDKDF (reference sequence). The CDR3, as DNA: TGTGCCACCGCCGCCCCTACAACTAATGAAAAACTGTTTTTT. Its translation: CATAAPTTNEKLFF.

This sequence joins TRBV2 and TRBJ2-1; the match to TRBD2 covers 8 bases. This CDR3 contains 14 residues. Unmatched junction bases numbered 11, after V lost 6 bases and J lost 10 bases. Germline CDR1 reads SNHLY; CDR2 reads FYNNEI. CDR3 coding DNA: TGTGCCAGCAGCGGGACTAGATCCGGCCTCGAGCAGTTCTTC. Protein product: CASSGTRSGLEQFF.

The chain carries TRBV18 and TRBJ2-2; 12 bases agree with TRBD2. Germline trimming cut 5 bases from V and 1 base from J; bases unmatched to any gene: 5. Germline V gene lookup returns CDR1 KGHSH and CDR2 LQKENI. The CDR3 totals 17 residues. CDR3 nucleotides: TGTGCCAGCTCAGCAAGACTAGCGGGGGAGAACACCGGGGAGCTGTTTTTT. This translates into CASSARLAGENTGELFF.

The rearrangement links TRBV7-9 to TRBJ2-5; 8 bases agree with TRBD1. CDR3 length: 14 residues. The germline gives CDR1 SEHNR, CDR2 FQNEAQ (reference sequence). Trimming at V came to 5 bases and at J to 0 bases, leaving 2 bases not matched to a gene. This chain's CDR3 is CASSPTGDQETQYF. Here the CDR3 DNA reads TGTGCCAGCAGCCCGACAGGGGACCAAGAGACCCAGTACTTC.

This chain joins TRBV27 and TRBJ2-2; D is uncertain. CDR1 and CDR2 from the germline V gene are MNHEY and SMNVEV (reference sequence). Trimming pared 2 bases from V and 6 bases from J, leaving 7 bases between. The CDR3 has 13 amino acids. CDR3 loop: CASSLPIPGELFF. CDR3 nucleotide sequence: TGTGCCAGCAGTTTACCAATCCCCGGGGAGCTGTTTTTT.

The sample holds one count of this clone. The chain employs TRBV7-6 and TRBJ2-7; 10 bases match TRBD1. This CDR3 comprises 18 residues. Trimming removed 5 bases from V and 7 bases from J; junction bases left unmatched: 20. The V gene's germline CDR1 is SGHVS and CDR2 FNYEAQ. CDR3 protein: CASSPIATGGAQGGEQYV. The CDR3 bases are TGTGCCAGCAGCCCCATCGCGACAGGGGGCGCCCAGGGAGGGGAGCAGTACGTC.

The chain employs TRBV28 and TRBJ1-2, with 7 positions matching TRBD1. The CDR3 contains 13 residues. Germline V gene data show CDR1 as MDHEN and CDR2 as SYDVKM. Germline trimming cut 3 bases from V and 4 bases from J; bases unmatched to any gene: 2. Here the CDR3 reads CASSFRQGYGYTF. The CDR3 DNA follows: TGTGCCAGCAGTTTTCGACAGGGCTATGGCTACACCTTC.

By its share, this clone is medium-sized (0.01 to 0.1%). CDR3 loop: CASSPQRDTEAFF. DNA of the CDR3: TGTGCCAGCAGTCCCCAGAGGGACACTGAAGCTTTCTTT. The chain carries TRBV12-3 or TRBV12-4 and TRBJ1-1; D gene ambiguous. V gave up 5 bases and J gave up 3 bases, with 10 bases separating them. The CDR3 extends over 13 amino acids.

The chain links TRBV3-1 (or the pseudogene TRBV3-2) to TRBJ1-2; D is uncertain. Germline V gene data show CDR1 as LGHDT and CDR2 as YNNKEL (reference sequence). The CDR3 spans 14 residues. Trimming removed 4 bases at V and 4 bases at J, with 13 bases between. CDR3 DNA: TGTGCCAGCAGCCCCCGACCGGGGAGCTATGGCTACACCTTC. Its translation is CASSPRPGSYGYTF.

This chain joins TRBV13 and TRBJ2-1; perhaps TRBD1 as D (5 bases). This CDR3 is built from 17 residues. Germline assignment: CDR1 PRHDT and CDR2 FYEKMQ (reference sequence). V dropped 1 base and J dropped 0 bases, with 13 bases sitting between them. CDR3 nucleotide sequence: TGTGCCAGCAGCTTAGAGGGCAGGGCTAGCTCCTACAATGAGCAGTTCTTC. Translating gives CASSLEGRASSYNEQFF.

The chain employs TRBV7-9 and TRBJ2-3; the D gene is possibly TRBD2 (6 bases). The CDR3 consists of 17 residues. Germline-derived CDR1 and CDR2 are SEHNR and FQNEAQ (reference sequence). The ends were cut back, 2 bases at V and 4 bases at J, with 19 bases in the middle. The chain's CDR3 is CASSLSGLGLRADTQYF. In nucleotides, the CDR3 is TGTGCCAGCAGCTTAAGCGGGCTCGGTCTTCGTGCAGATACGCAGTATTTT. The whole variable domain, remainder taken from reference TRBV7-9 and TRBJ2-3, is DTGVSQNPRHKITKRGQNVTFRCDPISEHNRLYWYRQTLGQGPEFLTYFQNEAQLEKSRLLSDRFSAERPKGSFSTLEIQRTEQGDSAMYLCASSLSGLGLRADTQYFGPGTRLTVL.

The CDR3 is CAGRTSGGNEQFF. The DNA of the CDR3 is TGTGCCGGACGGACTAGCGGAGGGAATGAGCAGTTCTTC. The gene calls are TRBV2 and TRBJ2-1, with 10 bases matching TRBD2. Germline lookup yields CDR1 SNHLY and CDR2 FYNNEI. The CDR3 totals 13 residues. The junction had 8 bases not matched to a gene; V was cut back by 11 bases and J by 7 bases.

This sequence joins TRBV7-8 and TRBJ2-2; 10 nucleotides align to TRBD1. The CDR3 runs 15 residues. In germline, CDR1 is SGHVS, CDR2 FQNEAQ. With 5 bases clipped from V and 6 bases from J, the junction kept 6 bases outside the gene matches. CDR3 loop: CASSPGTGEAGELFF. The CDR3 bases are TGTGCCAGCAGCCCCGGGACAGGGGAGGCCGGGGAGCTGTTTTTT.

This chain links TRBV12-5 with TRBJ2-6; D remains unclear. The V and J ends lost 5 bases and 0 bases respectively, with 11 bases between them. CDR3 length equals 16 residues. Looked up from germline, CDR1 is LGHNT and CDR2 is FRNRAP. CDR3 in DNA: TGTGCTAGTGGTCTTGCACTACCCTCTGGGGCCAACGTCCTGACTTTC. It is translated as CASGLALPSGANVLTF.

This clone was recorded once. This chain connects TRBV7-9 to TRBJ1-1; D ambiguous. CDR3 length: 15 amino acids. From germline, CDR1 is SEHNR and CDR2 FQNEAQ (reference sequence). Trimming took off 1 base at V and 0 bases at J, with 9 bases between the two ends. The DNA for the CDR3 is TGTGCCAGCAGCTTAGGCTGGGGAGTGAACACTGAAGCTTTCTTT. This codes for CASSLGWGVNTEAFF.

The chain uses TRBV10-3 and TRBJ2-5; weak D call: TRBD2 (5 bases). Trimming pared 0 bases from V and 5 bases from J, leaving 13 bases between. Germline CDR1 ENHRY, CDR2 SYGVKD. The CDR3 sequence is 15 residues long. For the CDR3, the DNA is TGTGCCATCAGTGAGTCCGGGGTTGGTTGGGAGACCCAGTACTTC. As protein: CAISESGVGWETQYF.